One and the same sample provided the 10 T cell receptor beta chains below, sequenced in a study of cytotoxic CD8 clonotypes in ibrutinib-treated CLL. The repertoire was sequenced with immunoSEQ multiplex PCR; TCRdb's copy has only in-frame clones and lacks some. Counted here are over 140,000 clones, about 84% occurring once; the ten biggest clones make up 7.5% to 9%. The starting material was PBMCs, obtained after 36 months of ibrutinib treatment. These TCRs come from a human donor with chronic lymphocytic leukemia.

The V and J genes are TRBV30 and TRBJ1-2; no clear D gene. Between the trimmed V and J ends, which lost 6 bases and 4 bases, there was a span of 12 bases. From germline, CDR1 is GTSNPN and CDR2 SVGIG (reference sequence). This CDR3 spans 12 amino acids. DNA of the CDR3: TGTGCCTGTCAGAGGGCCGCCTATGGCTACACCTTC. This codes for CACQRAAYGYTF.

J is TRBJ1-1 and V is TRBV28; D might be TRBD1 (5 bases). This CDR3 contains 13 residues. CDR1 is MDHEN, CDR2 SYDVKM, per germline. Trimming stripped 8 bases from V and 5 bases from J, with 15 bases between. CDR3 residues: CASRGFGETEAFF. The CDR3 nucleotides are TGTGCCAGCCGGGGGTTCGGGGAAACTGAAGCTTTCTTT. Using reference TRBV28 and TRBJ1-1 for the parts outside the CDR3, the full variable domain is DVKVTQSSRYLVKRTGEKVFLECVQDMDHENMFWYRQDPGLGLRLIYFSYDVKMKEKGDIPEGYSVSREKKERFSLILESASTNQTSMYLCASRGFGETEAFFGQGTRLTVV.

The rearrangement links TRBV10-3 to TRBJ2-7; D ambiguous. The CDR3 has 14 residues. From germline, CDR1 is ENHRY and CDR2 SYGVKD. The ends were cut back, 0 bases at V and 3 bases at J, with 9 bases in the middle. This CDR3 reads CAISESRQSYEQYF. DNA for the CDR3: TGTGCCATCAGTGAGTCGAGGCAAAGCTACGAGCAGTACTTC.

The chain couples TRBV5-1 to TRBJ2-3, with 10 nucleotides matching TRBD1. The CDR3 runs 17 residues. With 2 bases clipped from V and 2 bases from J, the junction kept 8 bases outside the gene matches. Germline V gene lookup returns CDR1 SGHRS and CDR2 YFSETQ. In DNA form, the CDR3 reads TGCGCCAGCAGCTTCCACCCGACAGGGGGCATCACAGATACGCAGTATTTT. This sequence encodes CASSFHPTGGITDTQYF.

The V call is TRBV7-9, the J call TRBJ2-7; D perhaps matches TRBD1 (6 bases). V was trimmed by 3 bases and J by 5 bases, leaving 14 bases between them. CDR3 length: 14 amino acids. Germline V gene sequence: CDR1 SEHNR, CDR2 FQNEAQ (reference sequence). This chain's CDR3 is CASSFGQGSNEQYF. CDR3 nucleotides: TGTGCCAGCAGCTTTGGCCAGGGGAGCAACGAGCAGTACTTC.

The V and J genes are TRBV18 and TRBJ2-1, with a possible D match to TRBD1 (5 bases). The CDR3 runs to 14 residues. V shed 0 bases and J shed 5 bases, with 8 bases lying between them. CDR1 and CDR2 from the germline V gene are KGHSH and LQKENI. The CDR3 protein is CASSPPQAHNEQFF. CDR3 DNA: TGTGCCAGCTCACCACCACAGGCCCACAATGAGCAGTTCTTC.

The V and J genes are TRBV11-1 and TRBJ2-5; 9 bases line up with TRBD1. Looked up from germline, CDR1 is SGHAT and CDR2 is FQDESV (reference sequence). Trimming removed 3 bases from V and 1 base from J; junction bases left unmatched: 0. The CDR3 is 14 amino acids. This chain's CDR3 is CASSLDRGQETQYF. In nucleotides, the CDR3 is TGTGCCAGCAGCTTGGACAGGGGCCAAGAGACCCAGTACTTC. The full variable domain, its missing parts supplied by reference TRBV11-1 and TRBJ2-5, is EAEVAQSPRYKITEKSQAVAFWCDPISGHATLYWYRQILGQGPELLVQFQDESVVDDSQLPKDRFSAERLKGVDSTLKIQPAELGDSAMYLCASSLDRGQETQYFGPGTRLLVL.

The CDR3 protein is CASSQDPLPGETQYF. Here the CDR3 DNA reads TGCGCCAGCAGCCAAGACCCATTGCCTGGGGAGACCCAGTACTTC. V is TRBV4-1 and J is TRBJ2-5, with D unresolved. Germline values: CDR1 MGHRA, CDR2 YSYEKL. The CDR3 totals 15 residues. Trimming removed 0 bases at V and 5 bases at J, with 13 bases between.

This clone was recorded a few times. This chain uses TRBV7-9 with TRBJ1-6; a weak D match, TRBD1 (6 bases). Germline V lookup: CDR1 SEHNR, CDR2 FQNEAQ (reference sequence). The CDR3 contains 14 residues. V was shortened by 5 bases and J by 7 bases, with 12 bases between the two germline ends. The DNA of the CDR3 is TGTGCCAGCAGCCCCCGGGACATAAATTCACCCCTCCACTTT. Encoded protein: CASSPRDINSPLHF. Filled out from reference TRBV7-9 and TRBJ1-6, the complete variable domain reads DTGVSQNPRHKITKRGQNVTFRCDPISEHNRLYWYRQTLGQGPEFLTYFQNEAQLEKSRLLSDRFSAERPKGSFSTLEIQRTEQGDSAMYLCASSPRDINSPLHFGNGTRLTVT.

A word on this clone: The junction shows a germline mismatch at one end, possibly a read error. The V gene is TRBV6-5, the J gene TRBJ1-2; TRBD1 might be the D (6 bases). Germline loops: CDR1 MNHEY, CDR2 SVGAGI. This CDR3 is built from 14 residues. In nucleotides, the CDR3 is TGCGCCAGCAGTGAGAGGACGGACAGCTATGGCTACACCTTC. This encodes CASSERTDSYGYTF.